The present T cell receptor beta chain was sequenced within a study of T cells in narcolepsy. The protocol was immunoSEQ multiplex PCR, while the TCRdb copy is restricted to in-frame clones and leaves out a portion. The sample lists 27,000 or so clones, around 78% occurring once. In this sample, this clone turned up a few times. Germline V CDR1 and CDR2: SSHAT, FNYEAQ (reference sequence). V gave up 1 base and J gave up 1 base; unmatched junction bases: 0. The CDR3 runs 16 residues. This TCR derives from a human donor with narcolepsy. The rearrangement joins TRBV7-7 to TRBJ2-2; 10 positions match TRBD2. What was sequenced was CD45RA- memory CD4+ T cells from PBMCs. CDR3 loop: CASSLGLAGNTGELFF. The CDR3, as DNA: TGTGCCAGCAGCTTAGGACTAGCGGGGAACACCGGGGAGCTGTTTTTT.